A selection of T cell receptor beta chains follows, all from one sample in a study of shared clonotypes between healthy human individuals. Only in-frame clones appear in the TCRdb table, and some are missing; sequencing was by immunoSEQ multiplex PCR. The sample has 490,000 or so clones, about 79% seen once; the top ten hold 13%. The material sequenced was PBMCs. These receptors were taken from a woman in her 40s in good health. Some clones in this sample may be carry-over from other donors' samples. The CDR3 runs from the conserved cysteine through the conserved F or W. The D gene is left open where the match is weak. The size entry is marked missing in some rows and otherwise reads once, few, many or a size class.

clone_size,j_call,d_call,v_call,cdr3_aa,cdr3_nt
NA,TRBJ1-3,TRBD1,TRBV5-1,CASSQMRGGRNTIYF,TGCGCCAGCAGCCAAATGAGAGGGGGCCGCAACACCATATATTTT
once,TRBJ1-1,TRBD1,TRBV29-1,CSVQGVRANTEAFF,TGCAGCGTTCAGGGGGTTAGGGCGAACACTGAAGCTTTCTTT
NA,TRBJ1-2,NA,TRBV10-3,CAISGRDFGYTF,TGTGCCATCAGTGGGAGGGATTTCGGCTACACCTTC
NA,TRBJ1-2,TRBD1,TRBV5-1,CASSLGQGAYGYTF,TGCGCCAGCAGCTTGGGGCAGGGGGCCTATGGCTACACCTTC
NA,TRBJ2-1,TRBD2,TRBV5-4,CASSIGLAGVNEQFF,TGTGCCAGCAGCATCGGACTAGCGGGAGTTAATGAGCAGTTCTTC
few,TRBJ2-2,NA,TRBV19,CASRQRANTGELFF,TGTGCCAGTAGGCAGAGGGCCAACACCGGGGAGCTGTTTTTT
NA,TRBJ2-1,TRBD1,TRBV25-1,CASRTGDDEQFF,TGTGCCAGCAGAACAGGGGATGATGAGCAGTTCTTC
NA,TRBJ1-5,NA,TRBV4-1,CASSLQSRNQPQHF,TGCGCCAGCAGCCTACAATCCCGCAATCAGCCCCAGCATTTT
NA,TRBJ1-1,NA,TRBV29-1,CSVAPLGVNTEAFF,TGCAGCGTTGCCCCACTGGGCGTGAACACTGAAGCTTTCTTT
NA,TRBJ1-2,NA,TRBV28,CASSLTGFGYTF,TGTGCCAGCAGTTTAACTGGTTTTGGCTACACCTTC
once,TRBJ2-1,TRBD2,TRBV5-4,CASSLGTGTSGRANEQFF,TGTGCCAGCAGCTTGGGAACCGGGACTAGCGGGAGGGCCAATGAGCAGTTCTTC
NA,TRBJ2-7,TRBD1,TRBV5-4,CASSLQQGTYEQYF,TGTGCCAGCAGCTTACAACAGGGGACCTACGAGCAGTACTTC
NA,TRBJ1-2,NA,TRBV7-2,CASSLRRGNGYTF,TGTGCCAGCAGCTTACGCAGGGGCAATGGCTACACCTTC
NA,TRBJ1-5,TRBD1,TRBV6-1,CASQQGGNQPQHF,TGTGCCAGCCAACAGGGGGGAAATCAGCCCCAGCATTTT
many,TRBJ2-2,TRBD1,TRBV5-6,CASSLAGEQGATGELFF,TGTGCCAGCAGCTTGGCCGGGGAGCAGGGGGCCACCGGGGAGCTGTTTTTT
NA,TRBJ2-3,NA,TRBV5-1,CASSFGVGSADTQYF,TGCGCCAGCAGCTTCGGGGTTGGTAGCGCAGATACGCAGTATTTT
NA,TRBJ2-2,NA,TRBV4-2,CASSQPPWGSKDTGELFF,TGTGCCAGCAGCCAACCCCCCTGGGGGAGTAAGGACACCGGGGAGCTGTTTTTT
NA,TRBJ2-2,TRBD2,TRBV6-6,CASARLAGGGTGELFF,TGTGCCAGCGCAAGATTAGCGGGAGGCGGGACCGGGGAGCTGTTTTTT
NA,TRBJ1-1,NA,TRBV5-6,CASRMGEGGMNTEAFF,TGTGCCAGCAGAATGGGAGAGGGGGGTATGAACACTGAAGCTTTCTTT
few,TRBJ1-3,NA,TRBV30,CAWSDGHSGNTIYF,TGTGCCTGGTCCGACGGTCACTCTGGAAACACCATATACTTT
NA,TRBJ2-3,TRBD1,TRBV2,CASAWDSSADTQYF,TGTGCCAGCGCTTGGGACAGTAGTGCAGATACGCAGTATTTT
few,TRBJ1-5,NA,TRBV7-7,CASSLSRDIRVDSNQPQHF,TGTGCCAGCAGCTTATCCCGGGACATTAGAGTGGATAGCAATCAGCCCCAGCATTTT
NA,TRBJ2-5,NA,TRBV2,CASSEDFTAAQYF,TGTGCCAGCTCGGAGGATTTCACTGCGGCCCAGTACTTC
NA,TRBJ1-2,NA,TRBV2,CASSGSLYGYTF,TGTGCCAGCAGTGGTTCACTATATGGCTACACCTTC
NA,TRBJ2-7,NA,TRBV4-1,CASSQRVGGYEQYF,TGCGCCAGCAGCCAAAGGGTAGGTGGTTACGAGCAGTACTTC
NA,TRBJ1-1,NA,TRBV5-4,CASSLKGIDTEAFF,TGTGCCAGCAGCCTGAAAGGGATTGACACTGAAGCTTTCTTT
NA,TRBJ1-4,NA,TRBV6-4,CASQQTGSSGEKLFF,TGTGCCAGCCAGCAAACAGGGTCTTCCGGCGAAAAACTGTTTTTT
NA,TRBJ2-1,TRBD2,TRBV6-6,CATRLAGGFYNEQFF,TGTGCCACTCGACTAGCGGGGGGTTTCTACAATGAGCAGTTCTTC
NA,TRBJ2-7,TRBD2,TRBV4-3,CASSQGSGRAQYF,TGCGCCAGCAGCCAAGGAAGCGGGAGAGCGCAGTACTTC